Below are 22 T cell receptor beta chains sequenced from a single sample in a study of blood T cell repertoires in COVID-19 (dated by TCRdb to 2018 to 2020). Library preparation used the immunoSEQ multiplex PCR assay. TCRdb limited this immuneACCESS table to in-frame rearrangements with V and J called. A share of clones is missing; checked studies link under half to unresolved V genes, and the rest is unexplained. This sample lists 350,000 to 400,000 clones; around 90% were detected once. The ten largest clonotypes hold 0.9% to 1.5% of the sample. Sequencing used PBMCs or T cells enriched from blood (not recorded which). All receptors come from a woman under 30 who had recovered from COVID-19.

This clone appeared once. The V and J genes are TRBV18 and TRBJ1-5; D not resolved. Trimming left V 1 base short and J 0 bases short, with 16 bases between. Germline V CDR1 and CDR2: KGHSH, LQKENI. The CDR3 loop spans 18 amino acids. CDR3 region: CASSPRASRPYSNQPQHF. The DNA for the CDR3 is TGTGCCAGCTCACCACGGGCTTCAAGACCCTATAGCAATCAGCCCCAGCATTTT.

CDR3 DNA: TGTGCCAGCAGCTTGGCCAGGAGGTGGACAGAGAAAAACATTCAGTACTTC. Amino acids: CASSLARRWTEKNIQYF. This chain joins TRBV5-6 and TRBJ2-4, with TRBD1 as a possible D gene (6 bases). The V and J ends lost 0 bases and 4 bases respectively, with 17 bases between them. The CDR3 loop spans 17 amino acids. CDR1 and CDR2 (germline): SGHDT, YYEEEE.

The genes are TRBV9 and TRBJ2-1, with 11 nucleotides matching TRBD2. The germline CDR1 and CDR2 sequences are SGDLS and YYNGEE. V shed 3 bases and J 2 bases; nucleotides not matched to a gene: 7. The CDR3 is 17 amino acids. This chain's CDR3 is CASSAPSGGPPYNEQFF. The DNA of the CDR3 is TGTGCCAGCAGCGCACCTAGCGGGGGGCCCCCCTACAATGAGCAGTTCTTC.

The gene calls are TRBV7-9 and TRBJ1-3; the D gene is possibly TRBD1 (5 bases). V was shortened by 0 bases and J by 1 base, with 7 bases between the two germline ends. The germline V gene encodes CDR1 SEHNR and CDR2 FQNEAQ (reference sequence). The CDR3 consists of 15 residues. DNA for the CDR3: TGTGCCAGCAGCTTAGCGGAGGGGTCTGGAAACACCATATATTTT. Encoded protein: CASSLAEGSGNTIYF.

This chain joins TRBV19 and TRBJ1-5; TRBD1 agrees at 8 bases. The V and J ends lost 1 base and 0 bases, in that order; junction bases with no gene match: 5. Per germline, CDR1 LNHDA and CDR2 SQIVND (reference sequence). The CDR3 sequence is 17 residues long. The CDR3 sequence is CASSIGQGLPSNQPQHF. CDR3 coding DNA: TGTGCCAGTAGTATAGGACAGGGGTTACCTAGCAATCAGCCCCAGCATTTT.

V gene TRBV29-1 combines with J gene TRBJ1-1; tentative D call: TRBD1 (5 bases). Germline V CDR1 and CDR2: SQVTM, ANQGSEA. CDR3 length: 14 residues. V dropped 4 bases and J dropped 5 bases, with 17 bases sitting between them. CDR3 loop: CSVANAQGWTEAFF. CDR3 bases: TGCAGCGTTGCAAACGCCCAGGGTTGGACTGAAGCTTTCTTT. The full variable domain, rest sourced from reference TRBV29-1 and TRBJ1-1, is SAVISQKPSRDICQRGTSLTIQCQVDSQVTMMFWYRQQPGQSLTLIATANQGSEATYESGFVIDKFPISRPNLTFSTLTVSNMSPEDSSIYLCSVANAQGWTEAFFGQGTRLTVV.

The rearrangement uses TRBV27 and TRBJ2-7; tentative D call: TRBD2 (5 bases). Trimming took 2 bases from V and 5 from J, leaving 10 bases between them. Germline values: CDR1 MNHEY, CDR2 SMNVEV (reference sequence). The CDR3 runs 13 residues. CDR3 bases: TGTGCCAGCAGTTTAATCCCGAGGGACGAGCAGTACTTC. This codes for CASSLIPRDEQYF.

The rearrangement uses TRBV4-3 and TRBJ1-1, with 9 nucleotides matching TRBD1. This CDR3 has 15 amino acids. Germline V gene data show CDR1 as LGHNA and CDR2 as YSLEER. The V gene end was trimmed by 3 bases and the J gene end by 5 bases; junction bases not matched to a gene: 7. This chain's CDR3 is CASSQRTGVETEAFF. The CDR3 DNA reads as TGCGCCAGCAGCCAGCGGACAGGGGTCGAAACTGAAGCTTTCTTT.

This clone has a single count. V and J are TRBV9 and TRBJ2-1; TRBD2 agrees at 10 bases. The CDR3 is 15 amino acids. V trimming: 2 bases; J trimming: 7 bases; junction bases outside the gene matches: 6. The germline CDR1 and CDR2 sequences are SGDLS and YYNGEE. CDR3 sequence (DNA): TGTGCCAGCAGCGTCCAAGCGGGGGGGCCGAATGAGCAGTTCTTC. Amino acids: CASSVQAGGPNEQFF.

The genes are TRBV4-2 and TRBJ2-7; 8 bases are a match to TRBD1. The CDR3 is 14 amino acids. Germline V gene sequence: CDR1 LGHNA, CDR2 YNFKEQ. J gave up 2 bases and V 4 bases, and 4 bases lay outside the gene matches. The CDR3 region is CASSPGRGPYEQYF. In DNA form, the CDR3 reads TGTGCCAGCAGCCCCGGCAGGGGGCCCTACGAGCAGTACTTC.

The CDR3 DNA reads TGTGCCAGCAGCTCGACAGATTACTCTGGGGCCAACGTCCTGACTTTC. Its protein is CASSSTDYSGANVLTF. The chain links TRBV11-3 to TRBJ2-6; perhaps TRBD1 as D (5 bases). The CDR3 sequence is 16 residues long. CDR1 and CDR2 (germline): SGHNT, YENEEA. Trimming removed 4 bases at V and 0 bases at J, with 10 bases between.

The rearrangement links TRBV2 to TRBJ2-5; TRBD1 matches 12 bases. Trimming cost V 3 bases and J 5 bases; bases outside gene matches: 7. Germline CDR1 reads SNHLY; CDR2 reads FYNNEI. There are 16 residues in the CDR3. The CDR3 is CASSETGTGGRETQYF. CDR3 nucleotide sequence: TGTGCCAGCAGTGAGACTGGGACAGGGGGCCGGGAGACCCAGTACTTC.

This sequence joins TRBV6-5 and TRBJ2-7; 11 nucleotides align to TRBD1. V dropped 6 bases and J dropped 5; count of bases not matched to a gene: 6. The CDR3 consists of 14 residues. The germline gives CDR1 MNHEY, CDR2 SVGAGI. Here the CDR3 DNA reads TGTGCCAGCAGAGGCCGGGACAGGGGGAACGAGCAGTACTTC. This translates into CASRGRDRGNEQYF.

The chain employs TRBV6-6 and TRBJ1-2; a weak D match, TRBD1 (6 bases). Trimming stripped 0 bases from V and 2 bases from J, with 10 bases between. This CDR3 is 15 amino acids long. Germline V lookup: CDR1 MNHNY, CDR2 SVGAGI (reference sequence). CDR3 sequence (DNA): TGTGCCAGCAGTTACTCTGTTACAGGGAACTATGGCTACACCTTC. This encodes CASSYSVTGNYGYTF.

The genes are TRBV7-9 and TRBJ1-3; D call uncertain. Looked up from germline, CDR1 is SEHNR and CDR2 is FQNEAQ (reference sequence). The CDR3 spans 18 residues. Trimming removed 1 base from V and 1 base from J, with 17 bases in between. CDR3 nucleotide sequence: TGTGCCAGCAGCTTAGGCCGACACCCGGTAGGATCTGGAAACACCATATATTTT. Protein product: CASSLGRHPVGSGNTIYF.

This chain links TRBV9 with TRBJ1-2, with 11 positions matching TRBD1. The trim removed 2 bases at V and 4 bases at J, leaving 10 bases unmatched. The germline V gene has CDR1 SGDLS and CDR2 YYNGEE. The CDR3 is 17 amino acids. CDR3 in amino acids: CASSVGTGGEGTYGYTF. CDR3 in DNA: TGTGCCAGCAGCGTGGGGACAGGGGGTGAGGGGACCTATGGCTACACCTTC.

This chain connects TRBV7-9 to TRBJ2-7; 12 bases agree with TRBD2. The trim removed 2 bases at V and 6 bases at J, leaving 8 bases unmatched. Per the germline V gene, CDR1 is SEHNR and CDR2 is FQNEAQ (reference sequence). There are 16 residues in the CDR3. CDR3 sequence (DNA): TGTGCCAGCAGCTTAACTAGCGGGGGGCCCTTTGGCGAGCAGTACTTC. Translating gives CASSLTSGGPFGEQYF.

The rearrangement joins TRBV12-5 to TRBJ1-1, with D tentatively TRBD1 (5 bases). Germline CDR1 and CDR2: LGHNT and FRNRAP. Trimming cost V 1 base and J 3 bases, with 21 bases left between them. The CDR3 runs to 18 residues. The CDR3 DNA sequence: TGTGCTAGTGGTTTGGGACTAGGAGCCCGGTGGGGGGACACTGAAGCTTTCTTT. It encodes CASGLGLGARWGDTEAFF. The full variable domain, rest sourced from reference TRBV12-5 and TRBJ1-1, is DARVTQTPRHKVTEMGQEVTMRCQPILGHNTVFWYRQTMMQGLELLAYFRNRAPLDDSGMPKDRFSAEMPDATLATLKIQPSEPRDSAVYFCASGLGLGARWGDTEAFFGQGTRLTVV.

This sequence joins TRBV5-4 and TRBJ1-2; tentatively, D is TRBD1 (6 bases). V gave up 4 bases and J gave up 0 bases, with 10 bases separating them. Germline V gene data show CDR1 as SGHNT and CDR2 as YYREEE (reference sequence). The CDR3 is 14 amino acids. CDR3 amino acids: CASSLRTANYGYTF. Written as DNA, the CDR3 is TGTGCCAGCAGCCTTAGGACAGCTAACTATGGCTACACCTTC.

The chain links TRBV9 to TRBJ2-3; the match to TRBD2 covers 9 bases. Germline CDR1 SGDLS, CDR2 YYNGEE. The CDR3 covers 14 residues. The V and J ends lost 4 bases and 3 bases, in that order; junction bases with no gene match: 3. CDR3 nucleotides: TGTGCCAGCAGCTCGGGACTAGCAACAGATACGCAGTATTTT. Protein product: CASSSGLATDTQYF.

The chain combines TRBV6-2 or TRBV6-3 with TRBJ1-2; D remains unclear. Trimming cost V 4 bases and J 0 bases, with 9 bases left between them. The CDR3 is 14 amino acids. Germline V gene sequence: CDR1 MNHEY, CDR2 SVGEGT. DNA for the CDR3: TGTGCCAGCAGTTCGACGGGGACTAACTATGGCTACACCTTC. Translated, it gives CASSSTGTNYGYTF.

This chain joins TRBV4-3 and TRBJ2-7; 7 bases align to TRBD2. The CDR3 contains 15 residues. From germline, CDR1 is LGHNA and CDR2 YSLEER. J gave up 4 bases and V 1 base, and 7 bases lay outside the gene matches. CDR3 bases: TGCGCCAGCAGCCAAGGGGGGGGAAAGGGTTACGAGCAGTACTTC. Encoded protein: CASSQGGGKGYEQYF.